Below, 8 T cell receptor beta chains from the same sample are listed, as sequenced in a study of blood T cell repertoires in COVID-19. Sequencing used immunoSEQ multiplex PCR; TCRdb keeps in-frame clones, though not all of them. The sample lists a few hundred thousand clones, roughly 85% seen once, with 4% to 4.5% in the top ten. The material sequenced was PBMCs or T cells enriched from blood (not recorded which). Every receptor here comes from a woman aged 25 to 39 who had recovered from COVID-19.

CDR3 protein: CACRTTNYGYTF. DNA of the CDR3: TGTGCCTGTCGGACAACTAACTATGGCTACACCTTC. The chain links TRBV12-3 or TRBV12-4 to TRBJ1-2; tentative D call: TRBD1 (5 bases). This CDR3 has 12 residues. Trimming pared 11 bases from V and 0 bases from J, leaving 10 bases between.

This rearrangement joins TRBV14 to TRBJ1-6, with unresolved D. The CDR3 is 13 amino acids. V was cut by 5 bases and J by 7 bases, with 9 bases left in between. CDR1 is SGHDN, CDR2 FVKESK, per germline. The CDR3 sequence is CASSSRGNSPLHF. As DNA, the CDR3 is TGTGCCAGCAGCTCACGGGGAAATTCACCCCTCCACTTT.

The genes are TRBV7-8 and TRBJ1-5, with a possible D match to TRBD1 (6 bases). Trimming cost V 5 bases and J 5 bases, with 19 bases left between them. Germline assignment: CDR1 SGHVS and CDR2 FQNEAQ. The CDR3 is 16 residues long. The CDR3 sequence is CASSAYTAGADQPQHF. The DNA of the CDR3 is TGTGCCAGCAGCGCCTATACCGCAGGGGCCGATCAGCCCCAGCATTTT.

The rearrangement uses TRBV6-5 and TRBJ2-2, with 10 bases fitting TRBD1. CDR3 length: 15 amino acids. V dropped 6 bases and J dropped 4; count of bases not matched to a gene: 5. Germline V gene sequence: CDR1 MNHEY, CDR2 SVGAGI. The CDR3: CASSLTGGITGELFF. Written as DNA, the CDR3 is TGTGCCAGCAGCCTGACAGGGGGCATCACCGGGGAGCTGTTTTTT.

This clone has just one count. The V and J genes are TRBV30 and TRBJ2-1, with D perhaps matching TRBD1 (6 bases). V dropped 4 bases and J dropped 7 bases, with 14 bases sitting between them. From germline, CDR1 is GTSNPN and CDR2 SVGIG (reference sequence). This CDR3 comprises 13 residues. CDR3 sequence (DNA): TGTGCCTGGAACCTCGGTACAGGGAATGAGCAGTTCTTC. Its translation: CAWNLGTGNEQFF. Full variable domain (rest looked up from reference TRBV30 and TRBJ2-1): SQTIHQWPATLVQPVGSPLSLECTVEGTSNPNLYWYRQAAGRGLQLLFYSVGIGQISSEVPQNLSASRPQDRQFILSSKKLLLSDSGFYLCAWNLGTGNEQFFGPGTRLTVL.

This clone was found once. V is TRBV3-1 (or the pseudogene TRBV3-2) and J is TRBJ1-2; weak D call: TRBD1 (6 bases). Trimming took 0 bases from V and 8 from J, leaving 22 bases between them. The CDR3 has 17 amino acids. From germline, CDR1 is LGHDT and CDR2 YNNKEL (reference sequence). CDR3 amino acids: CASSQDMTGLSWGGYTF. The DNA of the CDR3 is TGTGCCAGCAGCCAAGATATGACAGGCTTGTCTTGGGGGGGCTACACCTTC.

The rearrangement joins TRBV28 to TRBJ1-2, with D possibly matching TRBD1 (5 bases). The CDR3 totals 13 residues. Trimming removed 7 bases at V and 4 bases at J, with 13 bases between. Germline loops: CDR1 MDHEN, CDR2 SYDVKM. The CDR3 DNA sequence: TGTGCCAGCACCTCCGGACATATCTATGGCTACACCTTC. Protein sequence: CASTSGHIYGYTF.

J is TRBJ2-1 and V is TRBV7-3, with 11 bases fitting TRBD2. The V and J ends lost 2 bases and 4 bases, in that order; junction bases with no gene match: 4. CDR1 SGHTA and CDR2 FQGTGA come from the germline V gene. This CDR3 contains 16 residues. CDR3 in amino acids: CASSLGVAGGYNEQFF. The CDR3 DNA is TGTGCCAGCAGCTTAGGGGTAGCGGGAGGGTACAATGAGCAGTTCTTC.